The clone carrying this T cell receptor beta chain was seen a few times. The source of the sample is a study of CD8 T cells in Susac syndrome. Across the whole study: Patients with Susac syndrome were therapy-naive, on corticosteroids, or on intravenous immunoglobulin alone at the time that blood was drawn.

About 0.5 to 1 ug RNA was reverse transcribed with random hexamers. TCRdb fed the immunoSEQ multiplex PCR reads into MiXCR, producing one record per CDR3 protein. The table has 120,000 or so distinct CDR3 sequences, around 94% seen once; the top ten hold approximately 0.22%. Unmatched junction bases numbered 9, after V lost 0 bases and J lost 9 bases. Germline lookup yields CDR1 SGHNT and CDR2 YYREEE (reference sequence). This CDR3 is 15 amino acids long. The sequence was obtained from a human donor with Susac syndrome. Material: CD8+ T cells from PBMCs. The rearrangement joins TRBV5-4 to TRBJ2-1, with 7 nucleotides matching TRBD1. The CDR3 coding sequence is TGTGCCAGCAGCTTGGCTTACTCAGGGGGTACTGAGCAGTTCTTC. It codes for CASSLAYSGGTEQFF.